What follows are 24 T cell receptor beta chains derived from one specimen sequenced in a study of cytomegalovirus exposure and HLA in healthy donors (dated by TCRdb to about 2017). Library prep was done by the immunoSEQ multiplex PCR assay. A mixture of 60 forward primers for TCR Vbeta segments and 13 reverse primers for TCR Jbeta segments was used in the multiplex PCR. Sourced from immuneACCESS, this table was stored by TCRdb with only in-frame sequences that have V and J called. A share of the clones is absent; for the studies checked, an unresolved V gene accounts for under half, and the remainder has no known explanation. Within this sample are approximately 130,000 clones, with 85% to 90% of them counted one time only. Of the sample, approximately 6.7% is held by the ten largest clones. Sequencing was performed on PBMCs. These receptors were taken from a woman under 40 in good health and CMV-seropositive.

The gene calls are TRBV7-9 and TRBJ2-5, with 7 bases identical to TRBD2. The CDR3 is 13 amino acids. CDR1 SEHNR and CDR2 FQNEAQ come from the germline V gene (reference sequence). V dropped 7 bases and J dropped 5; count of bases not matched to a gene: 7. The CDR3 coding sequence is TGTGCCAGCACCGCGGGAGCTGGGGAGACCCAGTACTTC. Translated, it gives CASTAGAGETQYF.

V gene TRBV2 combines with J gene TRBJ1-2, with a weak D call TRBD1 (5 bases). Germline V gives CDR1 SNHLY, CDR2 FYNNEI. Trimming took off 1 base at V and 7 bases at J, with 10 bases between the two ends. CDR3 length: 13 amino acids. The DNA for the CDR3 is TGTGCCAGCAGTGAAGAAGGGGTGAGTGGCTACACCTTC. It is translated as CASSEEGVSGYTF.

This rearrangement joins TRBV18 to TRBJ2-7; no definite D call. The V gene lost 6 bases and the J gene lost 2 bases, with 11 bases spanning the gap. The germline V gene has CDR1 KGHSH and CDR2 LQKENI. The CDR3 extends over 13 amino acids. CDR3 in amino acids: CASSLTQTYEQYF. The CDR3 coding sequence is TGTGCCAGCTCCCTGACACAGACCTACGAGCAGTACTTC.

With respect to this clone: This CDR3 is also generated by other DNA sequences in the sample. The chain uses TRBV10-3 and TRBJ1-2; possibly TRBD1 for D (5 bases). Trimming left V 2 bases short and J 9 bases short, with 13 bases between. The V gene's germline CDR1 is ENHRY and CDR2 SYGVKD. CDR3 size: 13 residues. CDR3 nucleotides: TGTGCCATCAGTGAGGGGACGGGGGGGAGCTACACCTTC. This gives the protein CAISEGTGGSYTF.

The rearrangement links TRBV5-1 to TRBJ2-1; 7 bases align to TRBD2. With 0 bases clipped from V and 8 bases from J, the junction kept 8 bases outside the gene matches. CDR3 length: 15 amino acids. Germline CDR1 reads SGHRS; CDR2 reads YFSETQ. CDR3 region: CASSLGGGSSYEQFF. CDR3 coding DNA: TGCGCCAGCAGCTTGGGTGGCGGGAGTAGCTATGAGCAGTTCTTC.

The chain is built from TRBV18 and TRBJ2-2, with D perhaps TRBD1 (6 bases). Trimming cost V 0 bases and J 4 bases, with 15 bases left between them. The CDR3 runs 17 residues. From germline, CDR1 is KGHSH and CDR2 LQKENI. CDR3 protein: CASSPPRSRGGTGELFF. The CDR3 coding sequence is TGTGCCAGCTCACCACCGAGGTCCAGGGGTGGCACCGGGGAGCTGTTTTTT.

The V gene is TRBV13, the J gene TRBJ2-2, with TRBD2 identical over 16 bases. In germline, CDR1 is PRHDT, CDR2 FYEKMQ (reference sequence). The trim removed 4 bases at V and 3 bases at J, leaving 8 bases unmatched. The CDR3 consists of 19 residues. The CDR3 loop is CASSSRAGTSGRDTGELFF. CDR3 bases: TGTGCCAGCAGCTCCCGAGCTGGGACTAGCGGGAGGGACACCGGGGAGCTGTTTTTT.

This chain joins TRBV29-1 and TRBJ2-7; D may be TRBD2 (5 bases). V gave up 5 bases and J gave up 5 bases, with 7 bases separating them. The CDR3 has 10 amino acids. Germline V CDR1 and CDR2: SQVTM, ANQGSEA. The CDR3 region is CSVWENEQYF. The CDR3 DNA follows: TGCAGCGTTTGGGAGAACGAGCAGTACTTC.

J is TRBJ1-2 and V is TRBV19; unclear D gene. The CDR3 spans 16 residues. The V end was cut by 0 bases, the J end by 2 bases, with 13 bases between. Per germline, CDR1 LNHDA and CDR2 SQIVND (reference sequence). CDR3 sequence: CASSIDKGGTNYGYTF. CDR3 bases: TGTGCCAGTAGTATAGATAAAGGAGGCACAAACTATGGCTACACCTTC.

J is TRBJ1-5 and V is TRBV4-1; D call uncertain. CDR1 is MGHRA and CDR2 is YSYEKL in the germline V gene. V lost 1 base and J 4 bases, leaving 8 bases between the germline ends. The CDR3 loop spans 14 amino acids. CDR3 in DNA: TGCGCCAGCAGCCAAGTGAGTACGAATCAGCCCCAGCATTTT. Residues: CASSQVSTNQPQHF.

J is TRBJ2-7 and V is TRBV13, with 8 bases identical to TRBD2. This CDR3 has 13 residues. The germline V gene encodes CDR1 PRHDT and CDR2 FYEKMQ (reference sequence). Trimming cost V 5 bases and J 4 bases; bases outside gene matches: 4. CDR3 region: CASSPGLEYEQYF. The CDR3 bases are TGTGCCAGCAGCCCGGGACTAGAATACGAGCAGTACTTC.

The chain uses TRBV28 and TRBJ1-2, with 8 bases identical to TRBD1. V lost 2 bases, J lost 3 bases, and 8 bases stayed unmatched. CDR1 is MDHEN and CDR2 is SYDVKM in the germline V gene. CDR3 length: 16 amino acids. The CDR3 loop reads CASSLQGAGNDYGYTF. CDR3 nucleotide sequence: TGTGCCAGCAGTTTACAGGGGGCGGGCAATGACTATGGCTACACCTTC.

The rearrangement links TRBV2 to TRBJ1-5; maybe TRBD1 (6 bases). Trimming shortened V by 1 base and J by 0 bases, and 10 bases separated the two germline ends. The CDR3 totals 16 residues. Germline CDR1 is SNHLY and CDR2 is FYNNEI. CDR3 sequence reads: CASSEDGQISNQPQHF. CDR3 coding DNA: TGTGCCAGCAGTGAAGATGGACAGATTAGCAATCAGCCCCAGCATTTT.

This chain links TRBV27 with TRBJ1-1, with 7 nucleotides matching TRBD1. The CDR3 totals 14 residues. The germline V gene has CDR1 MNHEY and CDR2 SMNVEV (reference sequence). After removal of 5 bases from V and 4 bases from J, the junction contained 7 bases not matched to a gene. The CDR3 loop reads CASSPPRGSTEAFF. CDR3 nucleotides: TGTGCCAGCAGTCCGCCCAGGGGGTCCACTGAAGCTTTCTTT.

This chain links TRBV10-1 with TRBJ2-3; 7 nucleotides match TRBD2. Losses at the gene ends were 4 bases for V and 2 bases for J; bases not matched to a gene: 3. Germline CDR1 reads WNHNN; CDR2 reads SYGVQD (reference sequence). The CDR3 extends over 14 amino acids. CDR3 residues: CASSGGLVTDTQYF. The CDR3 DNA follows: TGCGCCAGCAGTGGCGGACTAGTCACAGATACGCAGTATTTT.

The chain is built from TRBV5-6 and TRBJ1-2; maybe TRBD1 (5 bases). The CDR3 covers 14 residues. Germline CDR1 is SGHDT and CDR2 is YYEEEE. The V end lost 5 bases, the J end lost 4 bases, and 15 bases lay between the germline ends. CDR3 in amino acids: CASRWQGFGYGYTF. Here the CDR3 DNA reads TGTGCCAGCAGGTGGCAGGGTTTCGGCTATGGCTACACCTTC.

This clone was seen more than once but under ten times. This chain links TRBV9 with TRBJ1-1, with D perhaps TRBD1 (5 bases). Trimming cost V 0 bases and J 5 bases, with 14 bases left between them. The CDR3 covers 15 residues. Germline CDR1 SGDLS, CDR2 YYNGEE. The CDR3 here is CASSVGAGPGTEAFF. CDR3 nucleotides: TGTGCCAGCAGCGTAGGGGCAGGGCCAGGGACTGAAGCTTTCTTT. Filled out from reference TRBV9 and TRBJ1-1, the complete variable domain reads DSGVTQTPKHLITATGQRVTLRCSPRSGDLSVYWYQQSLDQGLQFLIQYYNGEERAKGNILERFSAQQFPDLHSELNLSSLELGDSALYFCASSVGAGPGTEAFFGQGTRLTVV.

The chain couples TRBV6-6 to TRBJ1-2; tentative D call: TRBD1 (6 bases). The CDR3 spans 13 residues. Germline V gives CDR1 MNHNY, CDR2 SVGAGI (reference sequence). V lost 2 bases to trimming and J lost 8 bases, with 12 bases between them. The CDR3 loop is CASSYGGGGGYTF. As DNA, the CDR3 is TGTGCCAGCAGTTACGGGGGGGGCGGAGGCTACACCTTC.

The V call is TRBV10-3, the J call TRBJ1-2; maybe TRBD1 (5 bases). V lost 10 bases to trimming and J lost 8 bases, with 20 bases between them. The germline gives CDR1 ENHRY, CDR2 SYGVKD. The CDR3 runs to 13 residues. This chain's CDR3 is CATTLGTGRGYTF. The DNA of the CDR3 is TGTGCCACGACCCTAGGGACTGGTAGAGGCTACACCTTC.

The rearrangement joins TRBV2 to TRBJ2-7; D unclear. The CDR3 runs 14 residues. V lost 1 base and J lost 0, with 7 bases in between. Germline assignment: CDR1 SNHLY and CDR2 FYNNEI. The CDR3 loop is CASSEEQISYEQYF. CDR3 nucleotides: TGTGCCAGCAGTGAAGAACAGATCTCCTACGAGCAGTACTTC.

V usage is TRBV11-2 and J usage is TRBJ1-1, with D maybe TRBD1 (6 bases). V lost 11 bases, J lost 6 bases, and 16 bases lay in between. This CDR3 spans 12 amino acids. Germline CDR1 SGHAT, CDR2 FQNNGV. CDR3 sequence (DNA): TGTGCCGGGCAGCAGGGGAGTTCTGAAGCTTTCTTT. This sequence encodes CAGQQGSSEAFF.

This chain links TRBV29-1 with TRBJ2-2; D ambiguous. The CDR3 has 12 amino acids. Germline-derived CDR1 and CDR2 are SQVTM and ANQGSEA. Trimming cost V 6 bases and J 7 bases, with 12 bases left between them. The DNA for the CDR3 is TGCAGCGTCGACACGGTGAGCGGGGAGCTGTTTTTT. Its translation: CSVDTVSGELFF.

The CDR3 region is CASSLPGGPNVLTF. Here the CDR3 DNA reads TGCGCCAGCAGCCTTCCGGGGGGCCCCAACGTCCTGACTTTC. This chain connects TRBV5-1 to TRBJ2-6; D might be TRBD2 (7 bases). The CDR3 sequence is 14 residues long. Germline V CDR1 and CDR2: SGHRS, YFSETQ. Trimming left V 4 bases short and J 8 bases short, with 13 bases between. Full variable domain (outside the CDR3, taken from reference TRBV5-1 and TRBJ2-6): KAGVTQTPRYLIKTRGQQVTLSCSPISGHRSVSWYQQTPGQGLQFLFEYFSETQRNKGNFPGRFSGRQFSNSRSEMNVSTLELGDSALYLCASSLPGGPNVLTFGAGSRLTVL.

The chain uses TRBV11-2 and TRBJ1-4; 8 positions agree with TRBD1. V dropped 4 bases and J dropped 5; count of bases not matched to a gene: 3. Germline V gene lookup returns CDR1 SGHAT and CDR2 FQNNGV. This CDR3 contains 14 residues. The CDR3 spells CASSSDRVNEKLFF. CDR3 nucleotides: TGTGCCAGCAGCTCGGACAGGGTAAATGAAAAACTGTTTTTT.